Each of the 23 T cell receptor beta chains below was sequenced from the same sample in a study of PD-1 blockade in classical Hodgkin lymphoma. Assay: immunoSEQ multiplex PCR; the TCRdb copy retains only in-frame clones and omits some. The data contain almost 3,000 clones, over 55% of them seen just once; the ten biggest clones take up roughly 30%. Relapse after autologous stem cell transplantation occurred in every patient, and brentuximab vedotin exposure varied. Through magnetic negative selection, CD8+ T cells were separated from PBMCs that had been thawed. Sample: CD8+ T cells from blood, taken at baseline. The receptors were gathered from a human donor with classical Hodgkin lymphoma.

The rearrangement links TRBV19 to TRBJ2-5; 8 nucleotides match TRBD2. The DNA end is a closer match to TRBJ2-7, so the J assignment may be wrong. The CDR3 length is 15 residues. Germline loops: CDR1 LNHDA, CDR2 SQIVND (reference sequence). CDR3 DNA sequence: TGTGCCAGTAGCATCCGCGGACTAGCAGGGTACGAGCAGTACTTC. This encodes CASSIRGLAGYEQYF.

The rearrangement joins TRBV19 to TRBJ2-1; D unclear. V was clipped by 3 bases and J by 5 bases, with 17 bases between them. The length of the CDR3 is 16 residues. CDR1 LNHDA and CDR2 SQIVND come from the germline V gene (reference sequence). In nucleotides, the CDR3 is TGTGCCAGTAGTATGGGTCGCAATTCCAGAAACAATGAGCAGTTCTTC. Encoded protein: CASSMGRNSRNNEQFF.

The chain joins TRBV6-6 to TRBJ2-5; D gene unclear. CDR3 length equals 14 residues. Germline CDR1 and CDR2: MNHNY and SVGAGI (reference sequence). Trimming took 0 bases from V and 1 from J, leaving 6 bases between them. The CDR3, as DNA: TGTGCCAGCAGTTACTCGGCTAGCCAAGAGACCCAGTACTTC. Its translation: CASSYSASQETQYF.

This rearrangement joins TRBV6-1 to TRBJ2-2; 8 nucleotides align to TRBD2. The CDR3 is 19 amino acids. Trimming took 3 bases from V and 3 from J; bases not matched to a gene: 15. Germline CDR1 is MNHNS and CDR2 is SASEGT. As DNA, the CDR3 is TGTGCCAGCAGTGAGATGACCCCGGGACTAGGGGTACACACCGGGGAGCTGTTTTTT. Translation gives CASSEMTPGLGVHTGELFF.

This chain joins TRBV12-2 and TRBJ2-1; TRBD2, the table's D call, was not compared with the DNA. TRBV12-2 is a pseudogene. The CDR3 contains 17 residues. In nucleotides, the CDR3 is TGTGCAAGTCGCAAAAAGAATCGGGGACTAGCGGGTAATGAGCAGTTCTTC. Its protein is CASRKKNRGLAGNEQFF.

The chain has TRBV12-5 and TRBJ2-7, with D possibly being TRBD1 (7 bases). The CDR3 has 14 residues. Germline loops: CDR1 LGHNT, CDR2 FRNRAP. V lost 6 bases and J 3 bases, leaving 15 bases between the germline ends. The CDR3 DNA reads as TGTGCTAGTGGCCTGGGGGGACAGAACTACGAGCAGTACTTC. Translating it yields CASGLGGQNYEQYF.

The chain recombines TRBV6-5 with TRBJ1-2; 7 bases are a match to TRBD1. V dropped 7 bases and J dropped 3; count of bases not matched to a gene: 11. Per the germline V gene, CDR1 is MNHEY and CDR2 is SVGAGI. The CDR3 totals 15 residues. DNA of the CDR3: TGTGCCAGCACCTACGGGACAGCGGGGCACTATGGCTACACCTTC. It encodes CASTYGTAGHYGYTF.

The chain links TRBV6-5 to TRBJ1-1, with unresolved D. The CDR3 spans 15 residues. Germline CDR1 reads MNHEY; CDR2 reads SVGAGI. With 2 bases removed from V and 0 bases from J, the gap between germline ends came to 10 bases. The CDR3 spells CASSYRQPMNTEAFF. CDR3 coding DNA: TGTGCCAGCAGTTACCGTCAGCCCATGAACACTGAAGCTTTCTTT.

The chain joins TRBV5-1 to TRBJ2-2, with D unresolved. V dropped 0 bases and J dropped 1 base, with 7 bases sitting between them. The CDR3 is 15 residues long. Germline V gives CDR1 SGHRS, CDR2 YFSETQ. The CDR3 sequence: CASSLGFRNTGELFF. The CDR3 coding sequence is TGCGCCAGCAGCTTGGGGTTCCGGAACACCGGGGAGCTGTTTTTT.

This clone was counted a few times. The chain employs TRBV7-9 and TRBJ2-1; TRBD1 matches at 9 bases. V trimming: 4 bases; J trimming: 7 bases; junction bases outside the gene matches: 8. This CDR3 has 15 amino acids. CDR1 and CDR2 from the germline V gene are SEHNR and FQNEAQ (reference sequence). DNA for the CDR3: TGTGCCAGCAGCTCTGGACAGGGGATGGAAAATGAGCAGTTCTTC. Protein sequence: CASSSGQGMENEQFF.

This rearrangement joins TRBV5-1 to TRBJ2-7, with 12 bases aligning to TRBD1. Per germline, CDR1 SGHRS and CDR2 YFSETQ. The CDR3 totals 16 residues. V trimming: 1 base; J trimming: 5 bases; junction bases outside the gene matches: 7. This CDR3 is CASSLNIGTGGHEQYF. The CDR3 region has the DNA TGCGCCAGCAGCTTGAATATCGGGACAGGGGGCCACGAGCAGTACTTC.

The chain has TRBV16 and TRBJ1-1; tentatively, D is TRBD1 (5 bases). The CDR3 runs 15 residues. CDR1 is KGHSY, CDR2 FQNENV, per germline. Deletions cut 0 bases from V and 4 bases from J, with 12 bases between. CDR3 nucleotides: TGTGCCAGCAGCCAATCGTCGTTGGGGACCACTGAAGCTTTCTTT. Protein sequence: CASSQSSLGTTEAFF.

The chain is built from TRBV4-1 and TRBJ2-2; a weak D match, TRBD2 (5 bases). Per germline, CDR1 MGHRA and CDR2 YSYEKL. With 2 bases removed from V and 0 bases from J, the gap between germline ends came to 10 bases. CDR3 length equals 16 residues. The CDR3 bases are TGCGCCAGCAGCCAACACCTAGCTGCGAACACCGGGGAGCTGTTTTTT. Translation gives CASSQHLAANTGELFF.

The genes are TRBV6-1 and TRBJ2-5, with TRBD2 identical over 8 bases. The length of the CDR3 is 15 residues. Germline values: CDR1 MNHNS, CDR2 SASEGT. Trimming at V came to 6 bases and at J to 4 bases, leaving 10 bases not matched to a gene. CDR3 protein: CASRGVTSAPETQYF. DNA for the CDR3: TGTGCCAGCAGGGGTGTGACTAGCGCCCCAGAGACCCAGTACTTC.

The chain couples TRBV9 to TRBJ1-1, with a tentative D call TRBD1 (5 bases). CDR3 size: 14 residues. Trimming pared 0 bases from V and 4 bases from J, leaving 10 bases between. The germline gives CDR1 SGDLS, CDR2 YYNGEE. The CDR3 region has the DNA TGTGCCAGCAGCGTAGACGGGGGTCCCACTGAAGCTTTCTTT. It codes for CASSVDGGPTEAFF.

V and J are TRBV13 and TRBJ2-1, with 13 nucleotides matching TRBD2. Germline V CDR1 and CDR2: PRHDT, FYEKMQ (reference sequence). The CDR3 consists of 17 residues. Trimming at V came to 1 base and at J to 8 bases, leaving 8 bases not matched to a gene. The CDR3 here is CASSLDRGTSGIDEQFF. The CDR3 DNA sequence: TGTGCCAGCAGCTTAGACCGGGGGACTAGCGGGATCGATGAGCAGTTCTTC.

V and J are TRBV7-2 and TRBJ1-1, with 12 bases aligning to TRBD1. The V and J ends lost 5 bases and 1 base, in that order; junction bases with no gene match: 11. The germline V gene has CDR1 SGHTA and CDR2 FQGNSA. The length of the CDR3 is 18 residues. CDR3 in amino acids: CASSVNPRDRGQNTEAFF. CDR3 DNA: TGTGCCAGCAGCGTAAACCCCCGGGACAGGGGGCAGAACACTGAAGCTTTCTTT.

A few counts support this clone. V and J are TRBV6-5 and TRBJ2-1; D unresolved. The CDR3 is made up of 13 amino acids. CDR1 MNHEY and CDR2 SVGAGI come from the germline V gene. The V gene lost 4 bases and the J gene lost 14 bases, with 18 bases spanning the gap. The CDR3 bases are TGTGCCAGCAGTTCCCCAGTCCCTGGGTTAGAGTTCTTC. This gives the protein CASSSPVPGLEFF.

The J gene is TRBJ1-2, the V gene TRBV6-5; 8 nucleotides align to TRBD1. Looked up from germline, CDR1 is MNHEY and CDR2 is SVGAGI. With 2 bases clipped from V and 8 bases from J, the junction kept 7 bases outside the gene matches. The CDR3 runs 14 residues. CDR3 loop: CASSYGQGLMGYTF. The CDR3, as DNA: TGTGCCAGCAGTTACGGACAGGGTCTGATGGGCTACACCTTC.

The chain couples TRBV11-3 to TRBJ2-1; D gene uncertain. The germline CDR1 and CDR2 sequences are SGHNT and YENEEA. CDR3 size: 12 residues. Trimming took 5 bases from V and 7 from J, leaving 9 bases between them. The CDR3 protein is CASSASVNEQFF. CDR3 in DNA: TGTGCCAGCAGCGCCAGCGTGAATGAGCAGTTCTTC.

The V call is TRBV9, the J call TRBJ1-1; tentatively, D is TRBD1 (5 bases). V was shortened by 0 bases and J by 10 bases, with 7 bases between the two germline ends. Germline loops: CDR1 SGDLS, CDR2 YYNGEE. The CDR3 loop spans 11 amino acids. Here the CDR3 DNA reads TGTGCCAGCAGCGTAGGGGGGGTAGCTTTCTTT. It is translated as CASSVGGVAFF.

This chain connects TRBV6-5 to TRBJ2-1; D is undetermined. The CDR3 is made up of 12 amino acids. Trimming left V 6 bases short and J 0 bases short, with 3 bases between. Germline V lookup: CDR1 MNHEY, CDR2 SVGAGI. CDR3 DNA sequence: TGTGCCAGCAGCCCCTCCTACAATGAGCAGTTCTTC. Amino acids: CASSPSYNEQFF.

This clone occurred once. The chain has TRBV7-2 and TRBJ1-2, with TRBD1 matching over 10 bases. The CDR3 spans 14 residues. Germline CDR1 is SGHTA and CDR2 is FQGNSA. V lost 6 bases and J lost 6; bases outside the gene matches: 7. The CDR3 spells CASSHGQGVDGYTF. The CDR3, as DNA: TGTGCCAGCAGTCATGGACAGGGGGTAGATGGCTACACCTTC.